Listed below are T cell receptor beta chains from one sample, sequenced in a study of blood T cell repertoires in COVID-19. Assay: immunoSEQ multiplex PCR; the TCRdb copy retains only in-frame clones and omits some. The sample lists hundreds of thousands of clones, over 80% seen once, with around 4.2% in the top ten. The sequencing sample was made of peripheral blood. The source is a woman aged 45 to 65 with active or convalescent COVID-19. CDR3s include the opening cysteine and the closing phenylalanine or tryptophan. A D gene is named only where the DNA matches it firmly. Some rows have no size entry. The others give once, few or many, or a class for an expanded clone.

j_call,v_call,d_call,clone_size,cdr3_aa,cdr3_nt
TRBJ2-7,TRBV2,.,.,CASEGSPDNEQYF,TGTGCCAGCGAGGGCTCTCCCGATAACGAGCAGTACTTC
TRBJ1-2,TRBV5-1,.,.,CASSLGGAYGYTF,TGCGCCAGCAGCTTGGGGGGCGCGTATGGCTACACCTTC
TRBJ1-5,TRBV24-1,.,.,CATSDYQSNQPQHF,TGTGCCACCAGTGATTACCAGAGCAATCAGCCCCAGCATTTT
TRBJ2-6,TRBV19,.,.,CAGARGASGANVLTF,TGTGCCGGCGCAAGGGGCGCGTCTGGGGCCAACGTCCTGACTTTC
TRBJ2-7,TRBV3-1/TRBV3-2,.,.,CARSRGGGTREQYF,TGTGCCCGCAGCCGAGGGGGGGGGACCCGGGAGCAGTACTTC
TRBJ2-7,TRBV2,TRBD2,.,CASSPAETSGDYEQYF,TGTGCCAGCAGCCCCGCGGAGACTAGCGGGGACTACGAGCAGTACTTC
TRBJ2-2,TRBV24-1,.,.,CATSPANTGELFF,TGTGCCACCAGTCCAGCGAACACCGGGGAGCTGTTTTTT
TRBJ2-3,TRBV19,.,.,CATSKSRSGTDTQYF,TGTGCCACCTCAAAGTCGAGGTCCGGCACAGATACGCAGTATTTT
TRBJ2-1,TRBV5-1,TRBD1,.,CASSLVGTGTNNEQFF,TGCGCCAGCAGCTTGGTTGGGACAGGGACCAACAATGAGCAGTTCTTC
TRBJ1-2,TRBV6-5,TRBD1,.,CASSYADRVNGYTF,TGTGCCAGCAGTTACGCGGACAGGGTAAATGGCTACACCTTC
TRBJ1-4,TRBV30,.,.,CVRPGLGEKLFF,TGTGTGCGCCCAGGGTTGGGAGAAAAACTGTTTTTT
TRBJ1-1,TRBV28,.,.,CASSPPDRNTEAFF,TGTGCCAGCAGTCCCCCGGACAGGAACACTGAAGCTTTCTTT
TRBJ1-3,TRBV19,.,.,CASSSPSSPSGNTIYF,TGTGCCAGTAGTTCCCCAAGCTCCCCCTCTGGAAACACCATATATTTT
TRBJ2-3,TRBV7-9,TRBD2,.,CASSRTSGTSTDTQYF,TGTGCCAGCAGCCGGACTAGCGGGACTAGCACAGATACGCAGTATTTT
TRBJ1-2,TRBV7-8,TRBD1,.,CASSLEGTAYYGYTF,TGTGCCAGCAGCTTAGAGGGGACAGCATACTATGGCTACACCTTC
TRBJ2-3,TRBV3-1/TRBV3-2,TRBD2,.,CASSQDPGLAGGGADTQYF,TGTGCCAGCAGCCAAGACCCCGGACTAGCGGGAGGTGGGGCAGATACGCAGTATTTT
TRBJ2-1,TRBV19,.,.,CASSIPPPGVEQFF,TGTGCCAGTAGTATTCCCCCCCCGGGAGTTGAGCAGTTCTTC
TRBJ2-5,TRBV19,.,few,CASSIDWRKTQYF,TGTGCCAGTAGTATAGATTGGAGGAAGACCCAGTACTTC
TRBJ2-2,TRBV5-1,TRBD1,.,CASSLGTDTGELFF,TGCGCCAGCAGCCTCGGGACAGACACCGGGGAGCTGTTTTTT
TRBJ2-3,TRBV28,TRBD2,.,CASRSSGRPDTQYF,TGTGCCAGCAGGTCTAGCGGGAGGCCAGATACGCAGTATTTT
TRBJ2-1,TRBV5-1,.,.,CASSSSTILNEQFF,TGCGCCAGCAGTAGCAGCACTATCCTCAATGAGCAGTTCTTC
TRBJ1-2,TRBV14,.,.,CASSQDVNYGYTF,TGTGCCAGCAGCCAAGATGTAAACTATGGCTACACCTTC
TRBJ2-3,TRBV14,TRBD2,once,CASSPSGGPTDTQYF,TGTGCCAGCAGCCCGAGCGGGGGACCCACAGATACGCAGTATTTT
TRBJ2-1,TRBV18,TRBD2,.,CASSPTSGRASNEQFF,TGTGCCAGCTCACCAACTAGCGGGAGGGCCTCCAATGAGCAGTTCTTC
TRBJ2-3,TRBV28,.,.,CASSPPGISTDTQYF,TGTGCCAGCAGTCCCCCGGGGATTAGCACAGATACGCAGTATTTT
TRBJ2-7,TRBV19,TRBD2,few,CASSIDLSSGSSGEQYF,TGTGCCAGTAGTATAGACCTCTCTAGCGGGAGTAGTGGCGAGCAGTACTTC
TRBJ1-2,TRBV5-1,.,.,CASSLGQGDYGYTF,TGCGCCAGCAGCTTGGGGCAGGGTGATTATGGCTACACCTTC
TRBJ2-4,TRBV5-1,.,.,CASSWIPGGLLENIQYF,TGCGCCAGCAGCTGGATACCTGGGGGACTCCTGGAAAACATTCAGTACTTC
TRBJ2-4,TRBV15,TRBD1,.,CATSRERQGSYGNIQYF,TGTGCCACCAGCAGAGAACGACAGGGCTCGTATGGAAACATTCAGTACTTC
TRBJ2-7,TRBV5-1,TRBD2,.,CASRPDYGRASYEQYF,TGCGCCAGCAGACCTGACTACGGGAGGGCCTCCTACGAGCAGTACTTC
TRBJ2-1,TRBV7-8,.,.,CASSLTARRASYNEQFF,TGTGCCAGCAGCCTTACTGCGCGGCGGGCTTCCTACAATGAGCAGTTCTTC
TRBJ1-6,TRBV3-1/TRBV3-2,TRBD1,.,CASRQGVGSPLHF,TGTGCCAGCAGACAGGGGGTGGGATCACCCCTCCACTTT
TRBJ2-7,TRBV5-6,TRBD2,once,CASSSLSGSGRMIRTEQYF,TGTGCCAGCAGCTCCCTTTCCGGTAGCGGGAGGATGATAAGGACCGAGCAGTACTTC
TRBJ2-2,TRBV27,.,.,CASSFRGAPPYTGELFF,TGTGCCAGCAGTTTCCGGGGGGCGCCCCCTTACACCGGGGAGCTGTTTTTT
TRBJ1-5,TRBV27,.,.,CASSFSGVGSNQPQHF,TGTGCCAGCAGTTTCTCAGGGGTTGGAAGCAATCAGCCCCAGCATTTT
TRBJ2-5,TRBV4-1,TRBD1,.,CASSPLQGNNQYF,TGCGCCAGCAGCCCCCTACAGGGGAATAACCAGTACTTC
TRBJ2-1,TRBV27,.,.,CASSRGGYEQFF,TGTGCCAGCAGTCGCGGAGGCTATGAGCAGTTCTTC
TRBJ2-2,TRBV27,TRBD2,once,CASSLLASGNTGELFF,TGTGCCAGCAGTTTGTTGGCTAGCGGGAACACCGGGGAGCTGTTTTTT
TRBJ1-5,TRBV5-8,TRBD1,few,CASSPRDRVGNQPQHF,TGTGCCAGCAGCCCGAGGGACAGGGTGGGCAATCAGCCCCAGCATTTT
TRBJ1-5,TRBV18,TRBD1,.,CASSPTGEQPQHF,TGTGCCAGCTCACCTACAGGGGAGCAGCCCCAGCATTTT
TRBJ2-7,TRBV28,TRBD1,.,CASSRTGLSSYEQYF,TGTGCCAGCAGTCGGACAGGGCTTAGCTCCTACGAGCAGTACTTC
TRBJ2-6,TRBV5-6,TRBD1,.,CASSFRDRAFSGANVLTF,TGTGCCAGCAGCTTCCGGGACAGGGCATTCTCTGGGGCCAACGTCCTGACTTTC
TRBJ1-2,TRBV19,.,.,CASSIGGQPANYGYTF,TGTGCCAGTAGTATAGGCGGGCAGCCAGCTAACTATGGCTACACCTTC